One TCR beta chain is described in this entry. This clonotype appeared a few times. No antigen is known for it. No much larger clone is present one base from it, and per-base qualities are unavailable. This specimen belongs to a study of Graves' ophthalmopathy and Graves' hyperthyroidism (dated by TCRdb to 2017 to 2018). Concerning the study at large: A patient counted as having stable hyperthyroidism if there was no progression to ophthalmopathy within 18 months of follow-up. Following sampling, methimazole starting at 30 mg daily was administered to hyperthyroidism patients, and high-dose intravenous methylprednisolone was administered to ophthalmopathy patients. To explore V-J signatures distinguishing ophthalmopathy from hyperthyroidism, a discovery set of about a hundred patients (roughly 45 ophthalmopathy, 55 to 60 stable hyperthyroidism) was enrolled. The study used TCR beta repertoire signatures to distinguish Graves' ophthalmopathy from Graves' hyperthyroidism and to predict progression to ophthalmopathy. In over five hyperthyroidism patients, the T-cell repertoires found in thyroid tissue were compared with those found in blood. An independent validation cohort was composed of roughly 18 hyperthyroidism patients and around 15 patients who later progressed from hyperthyroidism to ophthalmopathy. In total, 135 blood samples were TCR-sequenced: 40 to 45 ophthalmopathy, roughly 80 hyperthyroidism and roughly 17 hyperthyroidism-to-ophthalmopathy patients.

For repertoire sequencing, the TCR beta CDR3 regions were amplified from RNA transcripts. The first round of RT-PCR was done with HTBI primers and the Qiagen OneStep RT-PCR kit, and was followed by a second round of multiplex PCR, then size selection and purification. The libraries underwent paired-end sequencing with 100 bp reads on an Illumina HiSeq2000. In the source study's methods: SOAPnuke was used to process the reads, throwing out any read that had adapters, had uncalled bases, had a mean Phred below 15, or lacked an exact constant-primer or identifier match. COPE v1.2.5 was used to merge the high-quality paired reads. Clonotypes were defined as unique nucleotide sequences and were aligned to IMGT TRB V, D and J references using MiTCR v1.1. Analysis was restricted to V-J combinations with a frequency above 0.0001, which covered 98% to 99.2% of repertoires. For each V-J combination, a TCR clonal expansion and chaos score was defined as F50 clonal expansion divided by the chaos observed in the TCRdist matrix. Welch's t-statistics and random forest were used to narrow the features down to more than 10 V-J combinations, which were then fed into a naive Bayes classifier. The similarity between thyroid and blood repertoires was quantified using the Morisita-Horn index. Starting from the raw public reads, TCRdb applied fastp trimming at Q25, assembled clones with MiXCR and retained in-frame beta chains. Rows matching on CDR3 protein sequence are summarized as one entry with the most common DNA and genes. The V and J calls and clone size are TCRdb's, not the authors'. The sample records 560,000 or so distinct CDR3 sequences, about two fifths of which are singletons. The leading ten clones occupy roughly 4% of the sample.

The hyperthyroidism patients were 18 to 65 years old and newly diagnosed, with a disease duration of less than 2 months. Patients with other autoimmune diseases, uncontrolled infections, pregnancy or lactation were excluded from the study. Diagnosis relied on clinical symptoms, serum thyroxine, TRAb, thyroid ultrasound and orbital computed tomography. Trizol reagent was used to extract the total RNA, and its quality was then checked on an Agilent 2100 Bioanalyzer. The study at large found these results: Sample size was not statistically predetermined, and group allocation was not concealed from the investigators. Among expanded thyroid clonotypes with frequency above 0.001, most also showed up in blood, which suggests that blood repertoires may reflect the thyroid immune response. Ophthalmopathy was separated from stable hyperthyroidism by the 13-signature model with just under 90% sensitivity and about 83% specificity in cross-validation and with 80%/75% in the test set. In validation, the model predicted ophthalmopathy progression with 55% to 71% sensitivity and 72.22% specificity; some 13 predicted patients were CT-confirmed with GO in a median of approximately six months.

The clonotype was recovered from an adult man with Graves' hyperthyroidism. The sample consisted of peripheral blood or thyroid tissue (not recorded which).

The CDR3 sequence is CASSLIGHGVPGELFF. The nucleotide sequence reads TGCGCCAGCAGCTTGATCGGTCACGGGGTACCCGGGGAGCTGTTTTTT. The chain couples TRBV5-1 to TRBJ2-2; a tentative D match to TRBD2 spans 5 bases. V sheds 1 base and J sheds 6 bases, leaving 16 bases between their ends. The cysteine opens and the phenylalanine closes a CDR3 of 16 amino acids. The entry retains the CDR3 DNA only, 48 bases that are in frame from base 1. The germline V gene supplies CDR1 SGHRS and CDR2 YFSETQ.